This T cell receptor beta chain came from a study of radiotherapy plus CTLA-4 blockade in lung cancer. Trimming left V 1 base short and J 2 bases short, with 8 bases between. The germline V gene encodes CDR1 MGHRA and CDR2 YSYEKL. The CDR3 totals 14 residues. Sequencing was performed with immunoSEQ multiplex PCR; in TCRdb, only in-frame clones are kept and a portion is missing. The sample yields 25,000 to 35,000 clones, around 73% seen once. Turning to this clone: Its antigen is unidentified.

Study-wide points: Expansion of tumor-derived TCR clones was observed in blood after radiotherapy plus ipilimumab.

The source of this sequence is a human donor with non-small cell lung cancer who had stable disease on radiotherapy plus ipilimumab. The chain combines TRBV4-1 with TRBJ1-1, with D unclear. The material sequenced was peripheral blood, taken from a patient treated with radiotherapy plus ipilimumab. The chain's CDR3 is CASSQVGRNTEAFF. CDR3 sequence (DNA): TGCGCCAGCAGCCAAGTAGGGCGAAACACTGAAGCTTTCTTT.